Listed below are T cell receptor beta chains from one sample, sequenced in a study of blood T cell repertoires in COVID-19. The protocol was immunoSEQ multiplex PCR, while the TCRdb copy is restricted to in-frame clones and leaves out a portion. The top ten hold roughly 8.4% of the sample, which has about 58,000 clones, about 88% seen once. The source material was peripheral blood. Source of these receptors: a woman in her 70s with active COVID-19. The CDR3 runs from the conserved cysteine through the conserved F or W. A D gene is named only where the DNA matches it firmly. Expanded clones are given a class, and other clones once, few, many or no size at all.

j_call d_call clone_size v_call cdr3_aa cdr3_nt
TRBJ2-7 TRBD1 few TRBV11-3 CASSPGQVQTHEQYF TGTGCCAGCAGCCCAGGACAGGTGCAAACCCACGAGCAGTACTTC
TRBJ2-7 - medium-sized TRBV7-8 CASSSGTYSYEQYF TGTGCCAGCAGCTCCGGGACTTACTCGTACGAGCAGTACTTC
TRBJ1-1 - few TRBV5-1 CASSLEQGRTEAFF TGCGCCAGCAGCTTGGAACAGGGTAGAACTGAAGCTTTCTTT
TRBJ2-7 TRBD1 - TRBV28 CASRRWTGGAYEQYF TGTGCCAGCAGACGATGGACAGGGGGGGCCTACGAGCAGTACTTC
TRBJ1-2 - once TRBV6-5 CASSYGGAAGYTF TGTGCCAGCAGTTACGGGGGGGCGGCTGGCTACACCTTC
TRBJ1-6 - - TRBV5-1 CASSLIGPDGEGRTRRSYNSPLHF TGCGCCAGCAGCTTGATCGGCCCCGACGGGGAGGGTCGTACAAGGAGGTCCTATAATTCACCCCTCCACTTT
TRBJ2-3 TRBD1 - TRBV28 CASSSLQGATDTQYF TGTGCCAGCAGTTCCCTGCAGGGGGCGACAGATACGCAGTATTTT
TRBJ2-2 - - TRBV4-1 CASTEGNTGELFF TGCGCCAGCACCGAGGGGAACACCGGGGAGCTGTTTTTT
TRBJ2-7 - few TRBV5-6 CASSDLGGAEQYF TGTGCCAGCAGCGACCTGGGGGGTGCCGAGCAGTACTTC
TRBJ1-1 - - TRBV21-1 CASSKEDGDRDVKMNTEAFF TGTGCCAGCAGCAAAGAGGACGGAGACAGGGATGTTAAAATGAACACTGAAGCTTTCTTT
TRBJ2-2 TRBD2 - TRBV6-1 CASSGGLAGGPPGELFF TGTGCCAGCAGTGGGGGACTAGCGGGAGGGCCCCCCGGGGAGCTGTTTTTT
TRBJ2-2 - - TRBV5-1 CASSTDRGSAGELFF TGCGCCAGCAGCACGGACAGAGGGTCGGCCGGGGAGCTGTTTTTT
TRBJ1-2 - - TRBV28 CASSPAGGPNYGYTF TGTGCCAGCAGCCCCGCGGGGGGGCCCAACTATGGCTACACCTTC
TRBJ2-1 - once TRBV7-9 CASSLVLYIYNEQFF TGTGCCAGCAGCTTAGTACTATACATTTACAATGAGCAGTTCTTC
TRBJ2-1 - few TRBV7-3 CASSLYSGLYNEQFF TGTGCCAGCAGCTTATACAGCGGGCTCTACAATGAGCAGTTCTTC
TRBJ2-5 - medium-sized TRBV7-6 CASSLVPGKETQYF TGTGCCAGCAGCTTAGTGCCGGGGAAAGAGACCCAGTACTTC
TRBJ1-6 TRBD1 - TRBV19 CASSGGTGPPYNSPLHF TGTGCCAGTAGTGGGGGGACAGGGCCCCCCTATAATTCACCCCTCCACTTT
TRBJ2-5 TRBD2 - TRBV28 CASSFSYRGDEEETQYF TGTGCCAGCAGTTTCTCCTACCGGGGGGATGAAGAAGAGACCCAGTACTTC
TRBJ1-3 TRBD1 few TRBV7-9 CASSFKTGGSGNTIYF TGTGCCAGCAGCTTCAAGACAGGGGGATCTGGAAACACCATATATTTT
TRBJ2-5 TRBD2 - TRBV18 CASSPLLAETQYF TGTGCCAGCTCACCACTACTAGCGGAGACCCAGTACTTC
TRBJ2-2 TRBD1 - TRBV7-9 CASSPTGGVAGELFF TGTGCCAGCAGCCCCACAGGGGGCGTAGCCGGGGAGCTGTTTTTT
TRBJ1-5 - - TRBV28 CASRSQGVGPQHF TGTGCCAGCAGGTCACAGGGCGTTGGGCCCCAGCATTTT
TRBJ2-2 TRBD2 once TRBV2 CASSAGTSNTGELFF TGTGCCAGCAGTGCCGGGACTAGTAACACCGGGGAGCTGTTTTTT
TRBJ1-1 - - TRBV6-5 CASSYFKGGSTEAFF TGTGCCAGCAGTTACTTCAAAGGGGGATCCACTGAAGCTTTCTTT
TRBJ1-6 TRBD1 - TRBV30 CAWKRGRGNSPLHF TGTGCCTGGAAAAGGGGCAGGGGGAATTCACCCCTCCACTTT
TRBJ1-1 - once TRBV9 CASSVLDGKGAEAFF TGTGCCAGCAGCGTTTTGGACGGGAAGGGTGCTGAAGCTTTCTTT
TRBJ2-2 TRBD2 once TRBV27 CASSSTGLAGVLTGELFF TGTGCCAGCAGTTCAACCGGACTAGCGGGAGTTTTGACCGGGGAGCTGTTTTTT
TRBJ2-5 - - TRBV5-5 CASSLPEIQETQYF TGTGCCAGCAGCTTGCCGGAGATCCAAGAGACCCAGTACTTC
TRBJ1-2 - - TRBV24-1 CATSEQGYGYTF TGTGCCACCAGTGAACAGGGATATGGCTACACCTTC
TRBJ2-5 TRBD1 - TRBV6-5 CASSLNRDSQETQYF TGTGCCAGCAGTCTAAACCGGGACAGCCAAGAGACCCAGTACTTC
TRBJ2-2 - - TRBV21-1 CASTALSGANTGELFF TGTGCCAGCACCGCTTTGAGCGGGGCGAACACCGGGGAGCTGTTTTTT
TRBJ2-5 - - TRBV18 CASSPGQTQETQYF TGTGCCAGCTCACCAGGACAGACACAAGAGACCCAGTACTTC
TRBJ2-1 - - TRBV19 CATNPSLARNEQFF TGTGCCACCAACCCCAGCCTAGCCAGGAATGAGCAGTTCTTC
TRBJ2-1 TRBD2 - TRBV6-6 CASRTSGDRGEQFF TGTGCCAGCAGGACTAGCGGGGATAGGGGTGAGCAGTTCTTC
TRBJ2-2 TRBD2 - TRBV9 CASSPIAGENTGELFF TGTGCCAGCAGCCCAATAGCGGGAGAGAACACCGGGGAGCTGTTTTTT
TRBJ1-1 - - TRBV19 CATISGSGNTEAFF TGTGCCACTATATCGGGGAGTGGCAACACTGAAGCTTTCTTT
TRBJ2-5 TRBD1 - TRBV30 CAWSVGDRVQETQYF TGTGCCTGGAGTGTAGGGGACAGGGTACAAGAGACCCAGTACTTC
TRBJ2-3 TRBD1 - TRBV10-3 CAITLTGGDTQYF TGTGCCATCACCCTTACAGGGGGGGATACGCAGTATTTT
TRBJ2-1 TRBD2 - TRBV10-1 CASSEIAGKRNEQFF TGCGCCAGCAGTGAAATAGCGGGAAAACGCAATGAGCAGTTCTTC
TRBJ2-7 - - TRBV7-2 CASSLARFEQYF TGTGCCAGCAGCTTAGCCCGTTTCGAGCAGTACTTC
TRBJ2-2 TRBD2 - TRBV6-5 CARSGTSVGPGELFF TGTGCCAGGTCCGGGACTAGCGTAGGTCCCGGGGAGCTGTTTTTT
TRBJ1-1 TRBD1 - TRBV28 CASSPDRAISEAFF TGTGCCAGCAGTCCAGACAGGGCGATCTCTGAAGCTTTCTTT
TRBJ2-5 - once TRBV24-1 CATSAGVLETQYF TGTGCCACCAGTGCGGGGGTGTTAGAGACCCAGTACTTC
TRBJ2-7 - - TRBV11-2 CASSLGGREQYF TGTGCCAGCAGCTTAGGTGGGCGAGAGCAGTACTTC
TRBJ1-1 TRBD1 - TRBV2 CASRIQGPEAFF TGTGCCAGCCGAATACAGGGGCCAGAAGCTTTCTTT
TRBJ2-3 - - TRBV12-5 CASGLVLVDIPYFPQYF TGTGCTAGTGGTTTGGTATTGGTGGACATCCCTTATTTTCCGCAGTATTTT
TRBJ2-1 - - TRBV6-5 CASSPTGEGNEQFF TGTGCCAGCAGTCCGACAGGGGAGGGCAATGAGCAGTTCTTC
TRBJ2-3 TRBD2 - TRBV5-1 CASSLGTSGRSSEDTQYF TGCGCCAGCAGCTTGGGGACTAGCGGGAGATCATCGGAAGATACGCAGTATTTT
TRBJ1-6 - - TRBV25-1 CASSLRTGNTYNSPLHF TGTGCCAGCAGTCTACGGACGGGAAATACTTATAATTCACCCCTCCACTTT
TRBJ2-1 - - TRBV7-3 CASSLRSRRDTVHEQFF TGTGCCAGCAGCTTAAGGTCCCGCCGGGACACAGTCCATGAGCAGTTCTTC
TRBJ2-5 TRBD2 once TRBV24-1 CATSAPSGGRETQYF TGTGCCACCAGTGCCCCGTCGGGGGGTCGGGAGACCCAGTACTTC